The 16 T cell receptor beta chains below were found in one sample sequenced in a study of post-analysis software for immune sequencing data. Study observations and caveats: Patients showed TRBV5-6, TRBV5-1 and TRBV20-1 among roughly 5 TRBV segments more frequent than in controls.

Presence of unique molecular identifiers characterized the TCR beta cDNA libraries. TCRdb re-called the PCR reads with MiXCR, one entry per CDR3 protein. The sample includes about 770,000 distinct CDR3 sequences, 46% seen only once; the top ten take just under 5%. Their cognate antigens are unknown. Sequenced material: blood. The receptors here all came from a girl under 18 with multiple sclerosis.

The chain joins TRBV7-2 to TRBJ2-7, with a possible D match to TRBD1 (6 bases). The CDR3 is made up of 14 amino acids. Germline CDR1 is SGHTA and CDR2 is FQGNSA. V lost 5 bases to trimming and J lost 3 bases, with 14 bases between them. CDR3 residues: CASSAWDTNYEQYF. In nucleotides, the CDR3 is TGTGCCAGCAGCGCGTGGGACACTAACTACGAGCAGTACTTC.

The rearrangement uses TRBV3-1 and TRBJ2-2; weak D call: TRBD1 (6 bases). Germline V CDR1 and CDR2: LGHDT, YNNKEL (reference sequence). The CDR3 runs 15 residues. Deletions cut 0 bases from V and 5 bases from J, with 10 bases between. In DNA form, the CDR3 reads TGTGCCAGCAGCCAAGAAACAGGGTCGACCGGGGAGCTGTTTTTT. It specifies CASSQETGSTGELFF.

This clonotype came up a few times. The rearrangement joins TRBV11-2 to TRBJ2-1; D possibly corresponds to TRBD2 (6 bases). V was pared by 7 bases and J by 8 bases, with 27 bases between. The CDR3 is 17 residues long. Germline V gives CDR1 SGHAT, CDR2 FQNNGV. The CDR3 loop reads CASISPLGTAAGHEQFF. CDR3 bases: TGTGCCAGCATTTCCCCTCTAGGGACTGCGGCGGGGCATGAGCAGTTCTTC.

CDR3 amino acids: CASSVDGVGNEQFF. In nucleotides, the CDR3 is TGTGCCAGCAGCGTAGATGGGGTAGGTAATGAGCAGTTCTTC. This sequence joins TRBV9 and TRBJ2-1; no clear D gene. V lost 0 bases and J lost 7, with 11 bases in between. The germline CDR1 and CDR2 sequences are SGDLS and YYNGEE. The CDR3 is 14 residues long.

This clonotype was counted between two and nine times. V gene TRBV18 combines with J gene TRBJ2-7; D ambiguous. The CDR3 consists of 15 residues. The germline CDR1 and CDR2 sequences are KGHSH and LQKENI. With 3 bases removed from V and 2 bases from J, the gap between germline ends came to 14 bases. The CDR3 region is CASSPDGYSTYEQYF. Here the CDR3 DNA reads TGTGCCAGCTCACCTGACGGTTACTCCACCTACGAGCAGTACTTC.

This clonotype was detected once. This chain connects TRBV2 to TRBJ2-3, with D maybe TRBD2 (6 bases). The CDR3 has 13 residues. The V and J ends lost 7 bases and 10 bases respectively, with 18 bases between them. CDR1 and CDR2 from the germline V gene are SNHLY and FYNNEI. The CDR3 coding sequence is TGTGCCAGCAAAGGGACTGCCTCTATTTCGCAGTATTTT. As protein: CASKGTASISQYF.

In this sample, this clonotype turned up many times. The chain combines TRBV5-6 with TRBJ2-3, with D hard to call. V was pared by 0 bases and J by 1 base, with 12 bases between. Germline V gene sequence: CDR1 SGHDT, CDR2 YYEEEE. CDR3 length equals 16 residues. The CDR3 DNA reads as TGTGCCAGCAGCTTGGCTTTCGGTGGGGGCACAGATACGCAGTATTTT. Translation: CASSLAFGGGTDTQYF.

The rearrangement joins TRBV11-3 to TRBJ2-3, with 7 nucleotides matching TRBD2. With 4 bases clipped from V and 2 bases from J, the junction kept 6 bases outside the gene matches. The CDR3 consists of 15 residues. Germline V lookup: CDR1 SGHNT, CDR2 YENEEA. The CDR3 spells CASSSRAGATDTQYF. The CDR3 DNA is TGTGCCAGCAGCTCCCGGGCGGGAGCCACAGATACGCAGTATTTT.

This sequence joins TRBV5-1 and TRBJ2-3; D is perhaps TRBD2 (6 bases). Germline V gives CDR1 SGHRS, CDR2 YFSETQ. The CDR3 is 15 amino acids. The V end lost 3 bases, the J end lost 2 bases, and 13 bases lay between the germline ends. The CDR3 loop reads CASSSEGRDTDTQYF. The CDR3 bases are TGCGCCAGCAGCTCCGAGGGGCGGGACACAGATACGCAGTATTTT.

This clonotype was seen a few times. This rearrangement joins TRBV15 to TRBJ2-7; TRBD1 aligns across 7 bases. The CDR3 spans 15 residues. V dropped 3 bases and J dropped 4; count of bases not matched to a gene: 9. Germline V gene sequence: CDR1 LNHNV, CDR2 YYDKDF (reference sequence). The chain's CDR3 is CATSSFQGDVYEQYF. The CDR3 DNA is TGTGCCACCAGCAGTTTCCAGGGGGATGTGTACGAGCAGTACTTC.

The rearrangement uses TRBV28 and TRBJ1-2, with D unclear. The CDR3 extends over 14 amino acids. Trimming pared 3 bases from V and 7 bases from J, leaving 15 bases between. CDR1 MDHEN and CDR2 SYDVKM come from the germline V gene. CDR3 region: CASSFGQIQCGYTF. The CDR3 bases are TGTGCCAGCAGTTTCGGGCAGATTCAATGTGGCTACACCTTC.

The rearrangement links TRBV7-2 to TRBJ2-7; 10 bases align to TRBD2. V was pared by 1 base and J by 2 bases, with 5 bases of the junction left unmatched. CDR1 and CDR2 from the germline V gene are SGHTA and FQGNSA. The CDR3 extends over 16 amino acids. The chain's CDR3 is CASSLDGSGGTYEQYF. CDR3 nucleotides: TGTGCCAGCAGCTTAGATGGTAGCGGGGGGACCTACGAGCAGTACTTC.

The chain combines TRBV5-1 with TRBJ2-5; D ambiguous. The CDR3 contains 14 residues. Per germline, CDR1 SGHRS and CDR2 YFSETQ. V lost 2 bases and J lost 2, with 10 bases in between. This CDR3 is CASSFQGIQETQYF. DNA for the CDR3: TGCGCCAGCAGCTTCCAAGGAATTCAAGAGACCCAGTACTTC. Variable domain in full (rest from reference TRBV5-1 and TRBJ2-5): KAGVTQTPRYLIKTRGQQVTLSCSPISGHRSVSWYQQTPGQGLQFLFEYFSETQRNKGNFPGRFSGRQFSNSRSEMNVSTLELGDSALYLCASSFQGIQETQYFGPGTRLLVL.

V and J are TRBV29-1 and TRBJ2-1, with D perhaps assigned TRBD1 or TRBD2 (8 bases each). Germline assignment: CDR1 SQVTM and CDR2 ANQGSEA. Trimming shortened V by 6 bases and J by 6 bases, and 21 bases separated the two germline ends. The CDR3 contains 15 residues. Written as DNA, the CDR3 is TGCAGCGTCCAGGGGGCTAACGGGAGGGCCAATGAGCAGTTCTTC. This codes for CSVQGANGRANEQFF.

The chain combines TRBV4-3 with TRBJ2-7; 7 nucleotides match TRBD2. CDR1 is LGHNA and CDR2 is YSLEER in the germline V gene. CDR3 length: 16 amino acids. V lost 3 bases to trimming and J lost 1 base; unmatched junction nucleotides: 9. The CDR3 sequence: CASSHTSGTSSYEQYF. The CDR3 coding sequence is TGCGCCAGCAGCCATACGAGCGGGACCTCTTCCTACGAGCAGTACTTC.

Only one count was recorded for this clonotype. The V and J genes are TRBV3-1 and TRBJ2-3; D may be TRBD2 (6 bases). The germline V gene encodes CDR1 LGHDT and CDR2 YNNKEL (reference sequence). The V end was cut by 0 bases, the J end by 0 bases, with 10 bases between. The CDR3 extends over 16 amino acids. In DNA form, the CDR3 reads TGTGCCAGCAGCCAAGAATGGGGGACTAGCACAGATACGCAGTATTTT. Translating gives CASSQEWGTSTDTQYF.